These T cell receptor beta chains were read from a single sample in a study of T cell repertoires in cytomegalovirus infection. No antigen has been identified for these receptors. Using its own MiXCR run on the reads, TCRdb lists one record per CDR3 protein. The sample lists a few hundred thousand distinct CDR3 sequences, around 25% occurring once. Here the sequenced sample was cultured PBMCs, taken from culture after CMV antigen stimulation. These receptors came from a human donor in good health (CMV status not recorded). Some clones in this sample may be carry-over from other donors' samples. Both conserved end residues are part of each CDR3. The D gene is left open where the match is weak. Rows give clone size only sometimes, using once, few, many, or a class for an expanded clone.

D,length,J,V,size,CDR3,DNA
-,12,TRBJ1-5,TRBV7-2,many,CASSSYGQPQHF,TGTGCCAGCAGCTCCTACGGGCAGCCCCAGCATTTT
-,15,TRBJ1-1,TRBV7-8,-,CASSLNEGFYTEAFF,TGTGCCAGCAGCTTAAATGAGGGGTTTTACACTGAAGCTTTCTTT
TRBD2,16,TRBJ2-1,TRBV5-5,few,CASRSRTSGEYNEQFF,TGTGCCAGCAGATCCAGGACTAGCGGGGAATACAATGAGCAGTTCTTC
-,13,TRBJ1-2,TRBV12-3/TRBV12-4,few,CASGPTLNYGYTF,TGTGCCAGCGGCCCGACTCTTAACTATGGCTACACCTTC
TRBD2,15,TRBJ2-2,TRBV7-2,-,CASKAGGRNTGELFF,TGTGCCAGCAAGGCGGGCGGGAGAAATACCGGGGAGCTGTTTTTT
-,15,TRBJ2-5,TRBV4-1,-,CASSQDRAGQETQYF,TGCGCCAGCAGCCAAGATCGGGCAGGACAAGAGACCCAGTACTTC
-,15,TRBJ2-3,TRBV29-1,-,CSVASGRRNTDTQYF,TGCAGCGTTGCTTCGGGACGGCGAAACACAGATACGCAGTATTTT
-,15,TRBJ2-3,TRBV29-1,few,CSVEDNYESTDTQYF,TGCAGCGTTGAGGACAACTACGAATCCACAGATACGCAGTATTTT
TRBD2,16,TRBJ2-1,TRBV5-1,few,CASSLLAGGGGNEQFF,TGCGCCAGCAGCCTACTAGCGGGAGGTGGTGGGAATGAGCAGTTCTTC
-,15,TRBJ1-6,TRBV7-2,many,CASSHRPDYNSPLHF,TGTGCCAGCAGCCACCGACCCGACTATAATTCACCCCTCCACTTT
TRBD1,13,TRBJ2-1,TRBV12-3/TRBV12-4,few,CASSRTGYNEQFF,TGTGCCAGCAGCCGGACAGGGTACAATGAGCAGTTCTTC
-,15,TRBJ1-4,TRBV20-1,-,CSAPMVGRANEKLFF,TGCAGTGCCCCGATGGTGGGGCGAGCTAATGAAAAACTGTTTTTT
TRBD2,18,TRBJ2-1,TRBV12-3/TRBV12-4,few,CASRLPGLAGGQMNEQFF,TGTGCCAGCAGACTGCCGGGACTAGCGGGAGGGCAGATGAATGAGCAGTTCTTC
-,15,TRBJ2-5,TRBV3-1,-,CASSQDLGVLETQYF,TGTGCCAGCAGCCAAGATCTCGGAGTGTTGGAGACCCAGTACTTC
TRBD2,17,TRBJ2-5,TRBV7-9,-,CASSLGLAGVRQETQYF,TGTGCCAGCAGCTTAGGACTAGCGGGAGTAAGGCAAGAGACCCAGTACTTC
-,15,TRBJ1-4,TRBV7-2,-,CASSFNRRTNEKLFF,TGTGCCAGCAGCTTCAACAGGAGAACTAATGAAAAACTGTTTTTT
-,12,TRBJ1-2,TRBV12-3/TRBV12-4,-,CASSHRLYGYTF,TGTGCCAGCAGTCACAGACTCTATGGCTACACCTTC
TRBD1,19,TRBJ2-6,TRBV15,once,CATSRDWGLTGAGANVLTF,TGTGCCACCAGCAGAGATTGGGGCCTTACAGGGGCTGGGGCCAACGTCCTGACTTTC
-,14,TRBJ1-2,TRBV12-3/TRBV12-4,many,CASSLFTQGYGYTF,TGTGCCAGCAGTTTATTCACTCAGGGGTATGGCTACACCTTC
-,12,TRBJ1-3,TRBV28,few,CASSFRGNTIYF,TGTGCCAGCAGTTTTCGTGGAAACACCATATATTTT
-,14,TRBJ1-6,TRBV7-2,-,CASSLGALDSPLHF,TGTGCCAGCAGCTTGGGGGCGTTGGATTCACCCCTCCACTTT
TRBD2,12,TRBJ2-3,TRBV5-4,-,CASSSTSDSQYF,TGTGCCAGCAGCTCGACTAGCGATTCGCAGTATTTT
-,11,TRBJ1-1,TRBV29-1,-,CSVRVHTEAFF,TGCAGCGTACGAGTCCACACTGAAGCTTTCTTT
TRBD1,14,TRBJ2-7,TRBV6-5,-,CASSYLTGDDEQYF,TGTGCCAGCAGTTACTTGACAGGGGATGACGAGCAGTACTTC